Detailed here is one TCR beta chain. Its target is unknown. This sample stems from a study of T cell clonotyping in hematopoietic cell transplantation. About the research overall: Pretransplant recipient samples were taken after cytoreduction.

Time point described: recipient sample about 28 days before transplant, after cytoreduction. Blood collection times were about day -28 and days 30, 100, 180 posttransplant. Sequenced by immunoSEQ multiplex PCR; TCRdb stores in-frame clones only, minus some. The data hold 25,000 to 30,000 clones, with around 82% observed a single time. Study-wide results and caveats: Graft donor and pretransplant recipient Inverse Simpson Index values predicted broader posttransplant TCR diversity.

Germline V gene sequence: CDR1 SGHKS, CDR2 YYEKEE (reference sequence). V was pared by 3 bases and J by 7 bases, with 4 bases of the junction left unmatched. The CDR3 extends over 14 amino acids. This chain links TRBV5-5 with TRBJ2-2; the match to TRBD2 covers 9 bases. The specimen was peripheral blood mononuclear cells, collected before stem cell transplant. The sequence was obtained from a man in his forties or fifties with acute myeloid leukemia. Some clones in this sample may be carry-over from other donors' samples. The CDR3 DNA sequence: TGTGCCAGCAGCTATAGCGGGAGAAACGGGGAGCTGTTTTTT. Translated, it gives CASSYSGRNGELFF.